A single sample gave rise to the 15 T cell receptor beta chains below, sequenced in a study of cytomegalovirus exposure and HLA in healthy donors. Researchers ran the PCR with 60 Vbeta and 13 Jbeta primers. Assay: immunoSEQ multiplex PCR; the TCRdb copy retains only in-frame clones and omits some. The data show 150,000 to 200,000 clones, roughly 80% seen once. Sequencing input: PBMCs. Receptor source: a man in his fifties in good health and CMV-seropositive.

This chain links TRBV27 with TRBJ2-7, with D possibly matching TRBD2 (5 bases). With 2 bases removed from V and 3 bases from J, the gap between germline ends came to 20 bases. The CDR3 is made up of 17 amino acids. CDR1 and CDR2 (germline): MNHEY, SMNVEV (reference sequence). Here the CDR3 DNA reads TGTGCCAGCAGTTTAAGCGGACGGTCTGGCCCTTACTACGAGCAGTACTTC. Its translation is CASSLSGRSGPYYEQYF.

The gene calls are TRBV9 and TRBJ2-7, with 9 bases fitting TRBD2. Germline assignment: CDR1 SGDLS and CDR2 YYNGEE. V gave up 4 bases and J gave up 2 bases; unmatched junction bases: 7. The CDR3 covers 15 residues. CDR3 DNA sequence: TGTGCCAGCAGCACCTTAGCGGGGGCGACCTACGAGCAGTACTTC. The encoded protein is CASSTLAGATYEQYF.

V gene TRBV6-6 combines with J gene TRBJ1-5; perhaps TRBD1 as D (6 bases). The CDR3 runs to 15 residues. Trimming removed 5 bases from V and 2 bases from J, with 13 bases in between. Per germline, CDR1 MNHNY and CDR2 SVGAGI (reference sequence). The CDR3 nucleotides are TGTGCCAGCAGTACCCAGGGGATTGGCAATCAGCCCCAGCATTTT. This sequence encodes CASSTQGIGNQPQHF.

This chain uses TRBV29-1 with TRBJ2-3; D is perhaps TRBD2 (5 bases). CDR1 SQVTM and CDR2 ANQGSEA come from the germline V gene. This CDR3 has 11 amino acids. Deletions cut 4 bases from V and 9 bases from J, with 11 bases between. The CDR3 sequence: CSVVRTGTQYF. CDR3 DNA sequence: TGCAGCGTTGTACGGACGGGGACGCAGTATTTT.

This chain joins TRBV10-2 and TRBJ2-1, with 7 bases matching TRBD1. The CDR3 spans 15 residues. Germline lookup yields CDR1 WSHSY and CDR2 SAAADI. V dropped 10 bases and J dropped 0; count of bases not matched to a gene: 9. For the CDR3, the DNA is TGCGCCACCGGGACAGCCGAGAGCTCCTACAATGAGCAGTTCTTC. Encoded protein: CATGTAESSYNEQFF.

A single count supports this clone. This chain connects TRBV29-1 to TRBJ1-1; the D is unclear. Germline CDR1 SQVTM, CDR2 ANQGSEA. V was pared by 4 bases and J by 3 bases, with 9 bases between. This CDR3 has 12 amino acids. In DNA, the CDR3 is TGCAGCGTTGTCCAGACATACACTGAAGCTTTCTTT. Amino acids: CSVVQTYTEAFF. Full variable domain (missing parts from reference TRBV29-1 and TRBJ1-1): SAVISQKPSRDICQRGTSLTIQCQVDSQVTMMFWYRQQPGQSLTLIATANQGSEATYESGFVIDKFPISRPNLTFSTLTVSNMSPEDSSIYLCSVVQTYTEAFFGQGTRLTVV.

This chain connects TRBV28 to TRBJ1-6, with TRBD1 identical over 10 bases. Unmatched junction bases numbered 8, after V lost 3 bases and J lost 9 bases. Germline CDR1 MDHEN, CDR2 SYDVKM. The CDR3 covers 16 residues. The CDR3 loop reads CASSLKRTGGGSPLHF. Here the CDR3 DNA reads TGTGCCAGCAGTTTGAAGAGGACAGGGGGAGGTTCACCCCTCCACTTT. The full variable domain, in which reference TRBV28 and TRBJ1-6 provide the parts outside the CDR3, is DVKVTQSSRYLVKRTGEKVFLECVQDMDHENMFWYRQDPGLGLRLIYFSYDVKMKEKGDIPEGYSVSREKKERFSLILESASTNQTSMYLCASSLKRTGGGSPLHFGNGTRLTVT.

The chain uses TRBV19 and TRBJ2-5; 10 nucleotides line up with TRBD2. V lost 6 bases and J lost 2; bases outside the gene matches: 6. CDR3 length: 15 residues. The germline V gene has CDR1 LNHDA and CDR2 SQIVND (reference sequence). The CDR3 here is CASSPRTSGQETQYF. The CDR3 coding sequence is TGTGCCAGTAGCCCGAGGACTAGCGGACAAGAGACCCAGTACTTC.

The rearrangement uses TRBV10-3 and TRBJ2-1; TRBD1 matches at 12 bases. The CDR3 runs to 15 residues. Losses at the gene ends were 5 bases for V and 8 bases for J; bases not matched to a gene: 7. From germline, CDR1 is ENHRY and CDR2 SYGVKD. The CDR3 loop is CAISIPGQGAHEQFF. The CDR3 DNA reads TGTGCCATCAGTATACCGGGACAGGGGGCCCATGAGCAGTTCTTC.

The rearrangement links TRBV30 to TRBJ1-4; 9 bases are shared with TRBD1. V gave up 1 base and J gave up 13 bases; unmatched junction bases: 1. Germline V gene lookup returns CDR1 GTSNPN and CDR2 SVGIG (reference sequence). CDR3 length equals 11 residues. Here the CDR3 reads CAWSEGQGLFF. The CDR3, as DNA: TGTGCCTGGAGTGAGGGACAGGGACTGTTTTTT. Using reference TRBV30 and TRBJ1-4 for the parts outside the CDR3, the full variable domain is SQTIHQWPATLVQPVGSPLSLECTVEGTSNPNLYWYRQAAGRGLQLLFYSVGIGQISSEVPQNLSASRPQDRQFILSSKKLLLSDSGFYLCAWSEGQGLFFGSGTQLSVL.

V and J are TRBV10-3 and TRBJ2-7; TRBD1 matches at 8 bases. CDR3 length: 20 residues. The ends lost 3 bases at V and 0 bases at J; junction bases unmatched: 19. Germline values: CDR1 ENHRY, CDR2 SYGVKD. The CDR3, as DNA: TGTGCCATCAGTGACCCCACCGTGAAGGGACAGGACAACAGCTCCTACGAGCAGTACTTC. Translation: CAISDPTVKGQDNSSYEQYF.

The J gene is TRBJ2-3, the V gene TRBV7-9; 11 bases map to TRBD1. Germline lookup yields CDR1 SEHNR and CDR2 FQNEAQ (reference sequence). The CDR3 has 16 residues. Trimming removed 5 bases from V and 3 bases from J; junction bases left unmatched: 7. The CDR3 sequence is CASSVRDRGRTDTQYF. The CDR3 nucleotides are TGTGCCAGCAGCGTAAGGGACAGGGGGAGGACAGATACGCAGTATTTT.

The rearrangement links TRBV6-5 to TRBJ2-1, with a weak D call TRBD2 (6 bases). Trimming left V 4 bases short and J 0 bases short, with 10 bases between. CDR1 is MNHEY and CDR2 is SVGAGI in the germline V gene. The CDR3 loop spans 15 amino acids. As DNA, the CDR3 is TGTGCCAGCAGTTCAAACGGGGGCTCCTACAATGAGCAGTTCTTC. The encoded protein is CASSSNGGSYNEQFF.

V gene TRBV5-1 combines with J gene TRBJ1-2, with TRBD1 matching over 10 bases. J lost 4 bases, V lost 6 bases, and 12 bases had no gene match. The CDR3 has 16 residues. CDR1 SGHRS and CDR2 YFSETQ come from the germline V gene. DNA of the CDR3: TGCGCCAGCAAACCGACAGGGGGCGCCCATTTCTATGGCTACACCTTC. Its translation: CASKPTGGAHFYGYTF.

The genes are TRBV10-2 and TRBJ2-1; 7 bases fit TRBD2. V shed 3 bases, J shed 11 bases, and the junction held 4 bases outside the gene matches. The V gene's germline CDR1 is WSHSY and CDR2 SAAADI. This CDR3 contains 12 residues. CDR3 nucleotide sequence: TGCGCCAGCAGTGATAGCGGGCCCAAGCAGTTCTTC. Amino acids: CASSDSGPKQFF.